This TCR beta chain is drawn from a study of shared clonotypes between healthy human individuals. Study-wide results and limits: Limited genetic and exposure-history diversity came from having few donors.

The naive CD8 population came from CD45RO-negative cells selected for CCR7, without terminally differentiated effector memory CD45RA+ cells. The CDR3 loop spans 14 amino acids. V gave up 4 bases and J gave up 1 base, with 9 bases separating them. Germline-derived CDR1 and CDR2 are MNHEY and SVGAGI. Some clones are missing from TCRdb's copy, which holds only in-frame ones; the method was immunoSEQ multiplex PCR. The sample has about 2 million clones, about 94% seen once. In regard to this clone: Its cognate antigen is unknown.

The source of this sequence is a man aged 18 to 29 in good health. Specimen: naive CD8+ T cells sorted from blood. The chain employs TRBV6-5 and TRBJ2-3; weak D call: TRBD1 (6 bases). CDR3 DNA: TGTGCCAGCAGTTCGGCAGGGGGCACAGATACGCAGTATTTT. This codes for CASSSAGGTDTQYF.